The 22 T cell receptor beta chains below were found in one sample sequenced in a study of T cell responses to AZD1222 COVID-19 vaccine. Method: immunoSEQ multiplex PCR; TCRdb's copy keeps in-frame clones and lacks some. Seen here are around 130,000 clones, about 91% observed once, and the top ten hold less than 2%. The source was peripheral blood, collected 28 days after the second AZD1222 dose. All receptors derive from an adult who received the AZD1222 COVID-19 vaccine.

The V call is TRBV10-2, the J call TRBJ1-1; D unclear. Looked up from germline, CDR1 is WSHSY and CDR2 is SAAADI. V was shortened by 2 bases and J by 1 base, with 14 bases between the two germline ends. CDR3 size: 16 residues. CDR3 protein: CASSEERRRRNTEAFF. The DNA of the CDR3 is TGCGCCAGCAGTGAGGAAAGGAGGAGGAGGAACACTGAAGCTTTCTTT.

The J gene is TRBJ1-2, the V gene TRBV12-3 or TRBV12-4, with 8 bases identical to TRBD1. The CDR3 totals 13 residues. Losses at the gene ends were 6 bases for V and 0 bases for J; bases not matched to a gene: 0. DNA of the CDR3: TGTGCCAGCAGGGGACAGGCTAACTATGGCTACACCTTC. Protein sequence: CASRGQANYGYTF.

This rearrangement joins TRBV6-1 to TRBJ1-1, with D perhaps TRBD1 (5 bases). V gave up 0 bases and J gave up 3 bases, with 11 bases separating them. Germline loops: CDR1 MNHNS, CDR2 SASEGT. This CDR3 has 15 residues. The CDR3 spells CASSEALSGDTEAFF. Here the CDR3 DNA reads TGTGCCAGCAGTGAAGCGCTATCGGGGGACACTGAAGCTTTCTTT.

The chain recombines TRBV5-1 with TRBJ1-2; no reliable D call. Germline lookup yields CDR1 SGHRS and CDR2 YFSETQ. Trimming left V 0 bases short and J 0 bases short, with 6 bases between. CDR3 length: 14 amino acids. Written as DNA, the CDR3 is TGCGCCAGCAGCTTGGACACCTCTAACTATGGCTACACCTTC. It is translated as CASSLDTSNYGYTF.

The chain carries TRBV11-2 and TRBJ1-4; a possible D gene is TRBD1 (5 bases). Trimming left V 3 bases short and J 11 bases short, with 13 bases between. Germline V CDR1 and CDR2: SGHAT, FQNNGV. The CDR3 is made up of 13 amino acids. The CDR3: CASSLGPGEKLFF. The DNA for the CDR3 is TGTGCCAGCAGCTTGGGACCGGGGGAGAAACTGTTTTTT.

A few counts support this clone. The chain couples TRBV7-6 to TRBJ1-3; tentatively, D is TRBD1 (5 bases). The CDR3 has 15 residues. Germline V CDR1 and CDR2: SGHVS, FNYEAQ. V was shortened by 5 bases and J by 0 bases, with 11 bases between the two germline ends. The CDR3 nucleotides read TGTGCCAGCAGCCGGGACGGCGACTCTGGAAACACCATATATTTT. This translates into CASSRDGDSGNTIYF.

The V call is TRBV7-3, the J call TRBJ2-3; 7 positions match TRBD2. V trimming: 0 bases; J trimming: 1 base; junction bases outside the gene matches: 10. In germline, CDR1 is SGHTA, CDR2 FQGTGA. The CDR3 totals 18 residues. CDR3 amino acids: CASSLTAPEAGGTDTQYF. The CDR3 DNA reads TGTGCCAGCAGCTTAACGGCCCCGGAGGCGGGGGGCACAGATACGCAGTATTTT.

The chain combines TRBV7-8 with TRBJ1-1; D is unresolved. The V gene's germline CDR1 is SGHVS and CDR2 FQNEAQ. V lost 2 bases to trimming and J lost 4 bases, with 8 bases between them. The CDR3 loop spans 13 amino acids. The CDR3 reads CASSLIAGTEAFF. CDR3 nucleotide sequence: TGTGCCAGCAGCTTAATAGCGGGCACTGAAGCTTTCTTT.

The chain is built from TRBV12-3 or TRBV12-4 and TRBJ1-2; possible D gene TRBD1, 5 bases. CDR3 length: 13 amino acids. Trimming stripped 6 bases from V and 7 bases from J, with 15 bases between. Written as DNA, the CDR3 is TGTGCCAGCAGCCAAAATCCAGGGTCTGGCTACACCTTC. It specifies CASSQNPGSGYTF.

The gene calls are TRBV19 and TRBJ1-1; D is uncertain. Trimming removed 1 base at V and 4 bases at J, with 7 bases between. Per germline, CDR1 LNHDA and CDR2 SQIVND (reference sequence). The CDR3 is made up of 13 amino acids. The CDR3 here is CASSIAVVTEAFF. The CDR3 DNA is TGTGCCAGTAGTATAGCCGTGGTCACTGAAGCTTTCTTT.

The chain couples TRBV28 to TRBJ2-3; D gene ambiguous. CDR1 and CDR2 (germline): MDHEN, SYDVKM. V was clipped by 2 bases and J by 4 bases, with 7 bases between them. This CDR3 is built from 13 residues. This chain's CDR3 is CASSLPLADTQYF. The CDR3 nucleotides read TGTGCCAGCAGTTTACCGTTGGCAGATACGCAGTATTTT.

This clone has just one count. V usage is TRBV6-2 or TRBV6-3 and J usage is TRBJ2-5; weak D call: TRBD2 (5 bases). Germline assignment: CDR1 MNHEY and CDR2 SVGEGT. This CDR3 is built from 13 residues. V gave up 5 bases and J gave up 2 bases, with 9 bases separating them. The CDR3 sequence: CASSTPGQETQYF. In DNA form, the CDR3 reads TGTGCCAGCAGTACCCCGGGACAAGAGACCCAGTACTTC.

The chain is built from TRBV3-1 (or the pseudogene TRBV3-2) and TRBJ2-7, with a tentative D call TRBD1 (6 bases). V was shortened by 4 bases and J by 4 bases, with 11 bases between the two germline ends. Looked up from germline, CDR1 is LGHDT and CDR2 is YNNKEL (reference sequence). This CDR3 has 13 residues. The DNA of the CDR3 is TGTGCCAGCAGCCGACAGGTTCAATACGAGCAGTACTTC. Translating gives CASSRQVQYEQYF.

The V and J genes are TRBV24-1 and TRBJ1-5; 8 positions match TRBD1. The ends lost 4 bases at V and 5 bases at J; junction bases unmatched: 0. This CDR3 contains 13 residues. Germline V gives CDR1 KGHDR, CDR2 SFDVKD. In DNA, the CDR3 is TGTGCCACCAGTGACAGGGGGCATCAGCCCCAGCATTTT. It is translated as CATSDRGHQPQHF.

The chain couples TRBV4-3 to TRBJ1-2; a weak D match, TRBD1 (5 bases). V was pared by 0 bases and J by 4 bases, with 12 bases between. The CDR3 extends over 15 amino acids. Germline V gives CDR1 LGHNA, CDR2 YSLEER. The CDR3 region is CASSQDLTALYGYTF. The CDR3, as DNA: TGCGCCAGCAGCCAAGATCTGACAGCCCTCTATGGCTACACCTTC.

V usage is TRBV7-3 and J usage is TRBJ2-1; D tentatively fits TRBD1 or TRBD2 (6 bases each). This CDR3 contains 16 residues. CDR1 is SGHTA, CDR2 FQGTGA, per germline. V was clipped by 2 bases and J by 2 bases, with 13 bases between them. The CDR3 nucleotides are TGTGCCAGCAGCTTACTCCCGGGGGCGGCCTACAATGAGCAGTTCTTC. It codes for CASSLLPGAAYNEQFF.

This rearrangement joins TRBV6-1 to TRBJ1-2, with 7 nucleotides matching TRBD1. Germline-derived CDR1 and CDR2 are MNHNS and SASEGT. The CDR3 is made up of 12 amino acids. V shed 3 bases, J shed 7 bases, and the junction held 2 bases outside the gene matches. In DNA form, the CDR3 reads TGTGCCAGCAGTGAGGCAGGGGGTGGCTACACCTTC. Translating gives CASSEAGGGYTF.

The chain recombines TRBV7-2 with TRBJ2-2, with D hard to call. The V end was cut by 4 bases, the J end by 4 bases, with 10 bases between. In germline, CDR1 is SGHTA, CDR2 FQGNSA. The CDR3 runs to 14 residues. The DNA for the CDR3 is TGTGCCAGCAGCTCCGGAGTCCCCACCGGGGAGCTGTTTTTT. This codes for CASSSGVPTGELFF.

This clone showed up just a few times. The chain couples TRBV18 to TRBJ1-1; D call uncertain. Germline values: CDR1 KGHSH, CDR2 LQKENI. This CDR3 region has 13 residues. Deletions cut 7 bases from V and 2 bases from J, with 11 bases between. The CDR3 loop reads CASCAQDNTEAFF. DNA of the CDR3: TGTGCCAGCTGTGCCCAGGATAACACTGAAGCTTTCTTT. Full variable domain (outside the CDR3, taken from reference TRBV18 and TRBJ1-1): NAGVMQNPRHLVRRRGQEARLRCSPMKGHSHVYWYRQLPEEGLKFMVYLQKENIIDESGMPKERFSAEFPKEGPSILRIQQVVRGDSAAYFCASCAQDNTEAFFGQGTRLTVV.

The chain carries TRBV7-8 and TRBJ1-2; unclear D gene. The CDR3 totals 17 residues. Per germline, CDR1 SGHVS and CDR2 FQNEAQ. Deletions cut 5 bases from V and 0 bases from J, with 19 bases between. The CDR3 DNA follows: TGTGCCAGCAGCCCACAAACGAACGGAATAGCTAACTATGGCTACACCTTC. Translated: CASSPQTNGIANYGYTF.

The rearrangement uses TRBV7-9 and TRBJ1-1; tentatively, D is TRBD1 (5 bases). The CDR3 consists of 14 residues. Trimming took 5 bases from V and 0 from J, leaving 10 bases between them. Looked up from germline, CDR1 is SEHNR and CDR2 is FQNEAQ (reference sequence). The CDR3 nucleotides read TGTGCCAGCAGCCCCTTGGACATGAACACTGAAGCTTTCTTT. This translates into CASSPLDMNTEAFF.

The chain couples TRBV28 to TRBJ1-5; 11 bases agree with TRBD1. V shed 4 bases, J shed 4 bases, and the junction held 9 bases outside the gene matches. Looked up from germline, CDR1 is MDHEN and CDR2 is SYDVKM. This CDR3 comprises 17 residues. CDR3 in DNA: TGTGCCAGCAGTTCAATCGGGACAGGGGGGGGGAATCAGCCCCAGCATTTT. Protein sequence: CASSSIGTGGGNQPQHF.